The 5 T cell receptor beta chains presented below share a single source sample, sequenced in a study of blood T cells in healthy people across ages. A second about 7 to 12 cycle PCR used barcoded and J-beta primers. TCRdb itself ran the 5' RACE reads through MiXCR, one entry per CDR3 protein. Of fewer than 700,000 distinct CDR3 sequences listed, roughly 43% are singletons. Sequencing was done on a sample of blood. These receptors were collected from a man at least 80 years old in good health.

The genes are TRBV20-1 and TRBJ2-3, with 10 bases aligning to TRBD1. CDR1 is DFQATT and CDR2 is SNEGSKA in the germline V gene (reference sequence). This CDR3 has 13 amino acids. J lost 4 bases, V lost 7 bases, and 5 bases had no gene match. For the CDR3, the DNA is TGCAGTGTAATGACAGGGGGCGCAGATACGCAGTATTTT. Protein product: CSVMTGGADTQYF.

This clonotype turned up a few times. The chain has TRBV10-1 and TRBJ2-1; 7 bases match TRBD2. CDR3 length equals 14 residues. The germline V gene encodes CDR1 WNHNN and CDR2 SYGVQD (reference sequence). V lost 6 bases, J lost 7 bases, and 9 bases stayed unmatched. The CDR3 loop reads CASRAAGDGNEQFF. CDR3 bases: TGCGCCAGCAGAGCCGCGGGAGATGGGAATGAGCAGTTCTTC.

This clonotype occurred a few times. This rearrangement joins TRBV7-2 to TRBJ2-1; TRBD2 aligns across 10 bases. V trimming: 1 base; J trimming: 7 bases; junction bases outside the gene matches: 16. Germline V gene sequence: CDR1 SGHTA, CDR2 FQGNSA. The CDR3 contains 19 residues. The CDR3 loop reads CASSLGKRAAASGRNEQFF. In DNA, the CDR3 is TGTGCCAGCAGCTTAGGGAAGAGGGCCGCGGCTAGCGGGAGAAATGAGCAGTTCTTC.

In this sample, this clonotype turned up a few times. CDR3 in DNA: TGTGCCAGCAGCCTCCACATGGGGTCCCCCCACTTT. This translates into CASSLHMGSPHF. This rearrangement joins TRBV7-2 to TRBJ1-6, with unresolved D. This CDR3 is 12 amino acids long. Between the trimmed V and J ends, which lost 5 bases and 18 bases, there was a span of 17 bases. Germline loops: CDR1 SGHTA, CDR2 FQGNSA.

A few counts support this clonotype. The chain uses TRBV4-1 and TRBJ1-5, with D maybe TRBD1 (6 bases). V was shortened by 0 bases and J by 2 bases, with 20 bases between the two germline ends. CDR1 is MGHRA, CDR2 YSYEKL, per germline. CDR3 size: 19 residues. The CDR3 loop is CASSQDRAGAQGRNQPQHF. CDR3 sequence (DNA): TGCGCCAGCAGCCAAGATCGGGCGGGGGCGCAAGGTCGCAATCAGCCCCAGCATTTT.